This entry concerns a single T cell receptor beta chain. Its antigen is as yet unknown. During the collection period, no donor immune events like infections were recorded. This sample was included in a study of identifying expanded T cells in peripheral blood. Overall study findings and caveats: Approximately two-week clone count variance significantly increased as total template count grew. Roughly 1.2 clones differed between technical replicates, versus around 15 and 19 over time.

Method: immunoSEQ multiplex PCR; TCRdb's copy keeps in-frame clones and lacks some. The profile covers about 81,000 clones, with over 80% appearing a single time and 15% to 20% taken by the ten largest. Unmatched junction bases numbered 6, after V lost 4 bases and J lost 2 bases. The CDR3 totals 15 residues. CDR1 is LNHDA and CDR2 is SQIVND in the germline V gene (reference sequence). Sequencing was performed on blood. The rearrangement uses TRBV19 and TRBJ2-3, with TRBD2 matching over 7 bases. This TCR derives from a person aged 18 to 75 in good health. The CDR3 here is CASSTGLVLTDTQYF. Here the CDR3 DNA reads TGTGCCAGTAGTACAGGACTAGTCCTCACAGATACGCAGTATTTT.